A selection of T cell receptor beta chains follows, all from one sample in a study of T-cell reconstitution after alpha-beta-depleted transplantation in children. TCRdb processed the PCR reads anew with MiXCR; each CDR3 protein has one entry. The data contain some 530,000 distinct CDR3 sequences, roughly an eighth of them singletons. The source was PBMCs from the stem cell graft donor, collected from the stem cell graft. All receptors derive from a human donor who donated a stem cell graft to a child with combined immunodeficiency. Each CDR3 is given with its conserved first and last residue. Each record gives: CDR3 protein, CDR3 DNA, J gene, clone size, D gene, V gene. The D gene is left open where the match is weak. Expanded clones are given a class, and other clones once, few, many or no size at all.

CDR3aa: CASFESGNYGYTF
CDR3nt: TGTGCCAGCTTCGAGTCGGGTAACTATGGCTACACCTTC
j_gene: TRBJ1-2
abundance: few
d_gene: NA
v_gene: TRBV5-6

CDR3aa: CSAPLGLAGLRYEQFF
CDR3nt: TGCAGTGCTCCCCTAGGACTAGCGGGGCTTAGGTATGAGCAGTTCTTC
j_gene: TRBJ2-1
abundance: many
d_gene: TRBD2
v_gene: TRBV20-1

CDR3aa: CASSYLDGTSGGESYEQYF
CDR3nt: TGTGCCAGCAGTTACCTGGACGGGACTAGCGGGGGTGAGAGCTACGAGCAGTACTTC
j_gene: TRBJ2-7
abundance: NA
d_gene: TRBD2
v_gene: TRBV6-5

CDR3aa: CASRDVRDEQYF
CDR3nt: TGTGCCAGCAGAGACGTTAGAGACGAGCAGTACTTC
j_gene: TRBJ2-7
abundance: many
d_gene: NA
v_gene: TRBV28

CDR3aa: CASSFWSRGQGGELFF
CDR3nt: TGTGCCAGCAGTTTCTGGAGTAGGGGGCAGGGCGGGGAGCTGTTTTTT
j_gene: TRBJ2-2
abundance: NA
d_gene: TRBD1
v_gene: TRBV12-3/TRBV12-4

CDR3aa: CASKTASYEQYF
CDR3nt: TGTGCCAGCAAAACAGCAAGCTACGAGCAGTACTTC
j_gene: TRBJ2-7
abundance: NA
d_gene: NA
v_gene: TRBV12-3/TRBV12-4

CDR3aa: CASSFLTSGTQETQYF
CDR3nt: TGCGCCAGCAGCTTCCTGACTAGCGGAACGCAAGAGACCCAGTACTTC
j_gene: TRBJ2-5
abundance: NA
d_gene: TRBD2
v_gene: TRBV5-1

CDR3aa: CATSDLNHQPQHF
CDR3nt: TGTGCCACCAGTGATTTGAATCATCAGCCCCAGCATTTT
j_gene: TRBJ1-5
abundance: many
d_gene: NA
v_gene: TRBV24-1

CDR3aa: CATSRELAGYGQYF
CDR3nt: TGTGCCACCAGCAGAGAGCTAGCGGGGTACGGGCAGTACTTC
j_gene: TRBJ2-7
abundance: NA
d_gene: TRBD2
v_gene: TRBV15

CDR3aa: CASSLSVSNIQYF
CDR3nt: TGTGCCAGCAGTTTAAGCGTCTCAAACATTCAGTACTTC
j_gene: TRBJ2-4
abundance: NA
d_gene: NA
v_gene: TRBV27

CDR3aa: CASSLGNTQYF
CDR3nt: TGTGCCAGCAGTCTCGGGAATACGCAGTATTTT
j_gene: TRBJ2-3
abundance: NA
d_gene: NA
v_gene: TRBV14

CDR3aa: CASSLHWTERDPGDIQYF
CDR3nt: TGCGCCAGCAGCTTGCACTGGACAGAAAGGGACCCAGGGGACATTCAGTACTTC
j_gene: TRBJ2-4
abundance: NA
d_gene: NA
v_gene: TRBV5-1

CDR3aa: CASTLGRVTGELFF
CDR3nt: TGTGCCAGCACCCTGGGACGAGTAACCGGGGAGCTGTTTTTT
j_gene: TRBJ2-2
abundance: NA
d_gene: NA
v_gene: TRBV12-3/TRBV12-4

CDR3aa: CASSSLTGQVTSYEQYF
CDR3nt: TGTGCCAGCAGCTCCCTGACGGGACAGGTGACCTCCTACGAGCAGTACTTC
j_gene: TRBJ2-7
abundance: many
d_gene: TRBD1
v_gene: TRBV7-9

CDR3aa: CASSAGQPGGGVNVLTF
CDR3nt: TGCGCCAGCAGCGCCGGACAGCCTGGGGGTGGAGTCAACGTCCTGACTTTC
j_gene: TRBJ2-6
abundance: few
d_gene: NA
v_gene: TRBV5-1

CDR3aa: CASSLTGFTGELFF
CDR3nt: TGTGCCAGCAGTTTAACAGGGTTCACCGGGGAGCTGTTTTTT
j_gene: TRBJ2-2
abundance: NA
d_gene: NA
v_gene: TRBV12-3/TRBV12-4